The TCR beta chain under discussion was sequenced for a study of CD8 T cells in Susac syndrome. The CDR3 extends over 13 amino acids. In germline, CDR1 is KGHSH, CDR2 LQKENI. Deletions cut 0 bases from V and 7 bases from J, with 10 bases between. Random-hexamer reverse transcription was applied to roughly 0.5 to 1 ug RNA. TCRdb used MiXCR to reprocess the immunoSEQ multiplex PCR reads, holding one entry per CDR3 protein. The sample lists approximately 160,000 distinct CDR3 sequences; roughly 95% were seen once. The chain carries TRBV18 and TRBJ2-7, with D hard to call. The sequenced sample was CD4+ T cells from PBMCs. This clonotype originated in a human donor with Susac syndrome. CDR3 loop: CASSPPMRREQYF. The CDR3 region has the DNA TGTGCCAGCTCACCACCGATGAGACGTGAGCAGTACTTC.